This TCR beta chain appears in the sequencing data of a study of T-cell memory formation after mild COVID-19 (dated by TCRdb to the early 2020s). In terms of the full investigation: TCR sequence clusters from the two donors were found to be largely donor specific. The cohort was made up of two young adult volunteers, one female and one male, who were previously healthy. Longitudinal TCRalpha and TCRbeta repertoire sequencing tracked T-cell clones expanding and contracting after mild COVID-19 in two donors.

This clonotype was counted only a few times. What this receptor recognizes is not known. No per-base quality is available; no much larger clone lies one base away. The listed sequencing device is Illumina NovaSeq 6000. TCRalpha and TCRbeta cDNA libraries were built by 5'RACE with constant-segment primers, adding sample barcodes and unique molecular identifiers. RNA was extracted from every sample with Trizol reagent. Library amplification was performed in two PCR steps, and a second sample barcode and Illumina TruSeq adapters were introduced in the second step. Sequencing of the libraries was done on an Illumina NovaSeq, producing 2 x 150 bp paired-end reads. The authors' analysis ran thus. Reads were demultiplexed and collapsed into UMI-guided consensus sequences with migec v1.2.7. Using mixcr v2.1.11, UMI consensuses were aligned to TRA and TRB V and J templates and then assembled into clonotypes. Expanded or contracted clonotypes were those called significant by both edgeR and NoisET, with noise models trained on biological replicates. edgeR calls used a false discovery rate-adjusted p below 0.01 and a log2 fold-change threshold of 1. As an exploratory analysis of dynamics, max-normalized trajectories of the 1000 most abundant clonotypes were examined by PCA with hierarchical clustering. Each responding clone was given a CD4 or CD8 phenotype based on the CD4+ and CD8+ repertoires, which had been sequenced separately. TCRdb took the public reads, trimmed them with fastp at Q25, ran MiXCR for clone calling and kept in-frame beta chains. Identical CDR3 protein sequences are pooled into one entry, listed with their most common genes and DNA. The V and J calls were not made by the authors but by TCRdb's processing. For this sample there are roughly 250,000 distinct CDR3 sequences; about 15% appear just once. The biggest ten clones account for 3.5% of the sample.

Ficoll-Paque density gradient centrifugation was used to isolate PBMCs. General conclusions and limits of the study: Clones that contracted from day 15 to 85 showed balanced CD4/CD8 phenotypes, whereas a second wave of clones that expanded from day 15 to 37 leaned towards CD4+. The study included only two mild cases, and larger cohorts that include severe cases with pre-infection samples were judged to be necessary. Some responding clones were detected in pre-infection memory, which suggested that pre-existing cross-reactive memory T cells had joined the SARS-CoV-2 response. The second-wave clones that peaked on day 37 were not confirmed to be SARS-CoV-2 specific. Contracting CD4+ clones were found mainly in CM and EM memory subsets, while CD8+ clones were enriched in EMRA.

Measured from the cysteine to the phenylalanine, the CDR3 is 12 residues long. The sequence is cut down to CDR3 DNA, 36 bases in frame from base 1. CDR1 and CDR2 are drawn from the germline V gene: SGHTS, YDEGEE. The source of this sequence is a man younger than 35 who had mild COVID-19 (a few samples of this study predate the infection). The sample titles of this study are shuffled in the database, so cell type and time point are left out; the donor was told from shared clones. Material: PBMCs or a T cell subset sorted from them (not recorded which). The V and J genes are TRBV5-8 and TRBJ2-3; 8 central bases correspond to TRBD2. The CDR3 is CALGGSGGTQYF. At the DNA level, the sequence is TGTGCACTCGGTGGGAGCGGGGGAACGCAGTATTTT.